The 32 T cell receptor beta chains listed next were all sequenced from one sample in a study of blood T cell repertoires in COVID-19. The data were produced by immunoSEQ multiplex PCR, yet TCRdb's version contains in-frame clones alone and is incomplete. The sample holds roughly 350,000 clones, roughly 90% seen once. Sequenced material: peripheral blood. Receptor source: a woman aged 45-59 years with active or convalescent COVID-19.

This clone came up a few times. The V gene is TRBV19, the J gene TRBJ2-2; D is unresolved. V was shortened by 4 bases and J by 2 bases, with 11 bases between the two germline ends. This CDR3 has 15 residues. CDR1 and CDR2 from the germline V gene are LNHDA and SQIVND (reference sequence). The CDR3 DNA is TGTGCCAGTAGTAGTCTGGCGGCTAACACCGGGGAGCTGTTTTTT. Translating it yields CASSSLAANTGELFF. The full variable domain, in which reference TRBV19 and TRBJ2-2 provide the parts outside the CDR3, is DGGITQSPKYLFRKEGQNVTLSCEQNLNHDAMYWYRQDPGQGLRLIYYSQIVNDFQKGDIAEGYSVSREKKESFPLTVTSAQKNPTAFYLCASSSLAANTGELFFGEGSRLTVL.

This chain joins TRBV6-1 and TRBJ2-1, with 8 bases fitting TRBD1. Per germline, CDR1 MNHNS and CDR2 SASEGT. The CDR3 runs 15 residues. J was trimmed by 8 bases and V by 1 base; bases with no gene match: 7. CDR3 in DNA: TGTGCCAGCAGTGAAGACAGGGGGTACGGAGATGAGCAGTTCTTC. This codes for CASSEDRGYGDEQFF.

This chain uses TRBV7-9 with TRBJ2-3; 8 bases agree with TRBD1. V was pared by 5 bases and J by 4 bases, with 11 bases of the junction left unmatched. Germline loops: CDR1 SEHNR, CDR2 FQNEAQ (reference sequence). There are 16 residues in the CDR3. This CDR3 is CASSPTPGTGPDTQYF. Here the CDR3 DNA reads TGTGCCAGCAGCCCGACGCCCGGGACAGGTCCAGATACGCAGTATTTT. The full variable domain, with the rest looked up from reference TRBV7-9 and TRBJ2-3, is DTGVSQNPRHKITKRGQNVTFRCDPISEHNRLYWYRQTLGQGPEFLTYFQNEAQLEKSRLLSDRFSAERPKGSFSTLEIQRTEQGDSAMYLCASSPTPGTGPDTQYFGPGTRLTVL.

V and J are TRBV5-4 and TRBJ1-4, with D uncertain. Germline V lookup: CDR1 SGHNT, CDR2 YYREEE (reference sequence). V was cut by 4 bases and J by 1 base, with 8 bases left in between. The CDR3 contains 14 residues. The CDR3 here is CASSAMKTNEKLFF. For the CDR3, the DNA is TGTGCCAGCAGCGCTATGAAAACTAATGAAAAACTGTTTTTT.

The gene calls are TRBV6-5 and TRBJ2-1; the D gene is possibly TRBD2 (5 bases). CDR3 length: 13 residues. Per germline, CDR1 MNHEY and CDR2 SVGAGI. Trimming took 6 bases from V and 6 from J, leaving 12 bases between them. The CDR3 loop is CASSGLGANEQFF. In DNA, the CDR3 is TGTGCCAGCAGCGGACTGGGTGCCAATGAGCAGTTCTTC.

This chain joins TRBV27 and TRBJ2-1, with TRBD1 identical over 8 bases. The V gene's germline CDR1 is MNHEY and CDR2 SMNVEV (reference sequence). V was clipped by 3 bases and J by 0 bases; unmatched bases: 4. The CDR3 has 16 residues. The CDR3 is CASSFQGASSYNEQFF. CDR3 coding DNA: TGTGCCAGCAGTTTCCAGGGGGCGAGCTCCTACAATGAGCAGTTCTTC.

This clone has a single count. V is TRBV30 and J is TRBJ2-7; TRBD2 matches at 8 bases. V lost 3 bases and J lost 6; bases outside the gene matches: 7. Per germline, CDR1 GTSNPN and CDR2 SVGIG (reference sequence). This CDR3 contains 13 residues. CDR3 amino acids: CAWSPGGPAEQYF. The CDR3 DNA is TGTGCCTGGAGCCCGGGAGGGCCGGCCGAGCAGTACTTC.

This sequence joins TRBV7-9 and TRBJ1-2, with 10 bases matching TRBD1. V lost 4 bases to trimming and J lost 2 bases; unmatched junction nucleotides: 13. This CDR3 region has 18 residues. CDR1 SEHNR and CDR2 FQNEAQ come from the germline V gene (reference sequence). Here the CDR3 DNA reads TGTGCCAGCAGCTCCCGAGAGGGACAGGGGACGGGGAACTATGGCTACACCTTC. Translated: CASSSREGQGTGNYGYTF.

The chain recombines TRBV28 with TRBJ2-7; the D is unclear. The germline gives CDR1 MDHEN, CDR2 SYDVKM. V was pared by 5 bases and J by 3 bases, with 8 bases between. The CDR3 extends over 12 amino acids. In nucleotides, the CDR3 is TGTGCCAGCAGTATCCCTTTCTACGAGCAGTACTTC. It is translated as CASSIPFYEQYF.

The chain carries TRBV4-3 and TRBJ1-1; 9 bases are a match to TRBD1. Germline V lookup: CDR1 LGHNA, CDR2 YSLEER. This CDR3 is built from 19 residues. The trim removed 0 bases at V and 5 bases at J, leaving 16 bases unmatched. The CDR3 reads CASSQDRDRVVQSRTEAFF. CDR3 sequence (DNA): TGCGCCAGCAGCCAAGATCGGGACAGGGTGGTCCAAAGTCGGACTGAAGCTTTCTTT.

In the case of this clone: Other DNA sequences in this sample translate to the same CDR3. The CDR3 nucleotides are TGTGCCAGCAGCCGGACAGGAGGGACCGGGGAGCTGTTTTTT. This translates into CASSRTGGTGELFF. The J gene is TRBJ2-2, the V gene TRBV5-4; possibly TRBD1 for D (7 bases). The germline V gene encodes CDR1 SGHNT and CDR2 YYREEE (reference sequence). Trimming stripped 4 bases from V and 5 bases from J, with 12 bases between. This CDR3 has 14 residues.

V gene TRBV4-1 combines with J gene TRBJ1-1; TRBD1 might be the D (6 bases). CDR1 and CDR2 (germline): MGHRA, YSYEKL. The CDR3 runs to 15 residues. V dropped 1 base and J dropped 0 bases, with 9 bases sitting between them. CDR3 amino acids: CASSQGGTMNTEAFF. The DNA of the CDR3 is TGCGCCAGCAGCCAAGGTGGGACAATGAACACTGAAGCTTTCTTT.

The chain uses TRBV4-1 and TRBJ2-7; D is possibly TRBD2 (5 bases). This CDR3 has 14 amino acids. The V end was cut by 6 bases, the J end by 2 bases, with 14 bases between. CDR1 MGHRA and CDR2 YSYEKL come from the germline V gene. This CDR3 reads CASSERAGPYEQYF. The CDR3 nucleotides are TGCGCCAGCAGTGAGAGGGCAGGACCCTACGAGCAGTACTTC.

The chain joins TRBV10-3 to TRBJ1-1; D unclear. The V and J ends lost 4 bases and 1 base respectively, with 7 bases between them. The CDR3 spans 13 residues. CDR1 is ENHRY and CDR2 is SYGVKD in the germline V gene. CDR3 protein: CAISGAANTEAFF. Written as DNA, the CDR3 is TGTGCCATCAGTGGGGCAGCGAACACTGAAGCTTTCTTT.

This chain uses TRBV9 with TRBJ1-1; 9 nucleotides agree with TRBD1. V shed 4 bases and J 1 base; nucleotides not matched to a gene: 5. The CDR3 covers 15 residues. Looked up from germline, CDR1 is SGDLS and CDR2 is YYNGEE. CDR3 protein: CASSHRDRENTEAFF. The CDR3 coding sequence is TGTGCCAGCAGCCACCGGGACAGGGAGAACACTGAAGCTTTCTTT.

J is TRBJ1-1 and V is TRBV29-1, with D tentatively TRBD1 (5 bases). This CDR3 contains 16 residues. The germline V gene encodes CDR1 SQVTM and CDR2 ANQGSEA. The V gene lost 5 bases and the J gene lost 6 bases, with 25 bases spanning the gap. CDR3 in amino acids: CSVLIETRQPRAEAFF. CDR3 DNA: TGCAGCGTTTTAATCGAAACGAGACAGCCGCGAGCTGAAGCTTTCTTT.

The rearrangement links TRBV2 to TRBJ1-3; tentative D call: TRBD1 (5 bases). This CDR3 contains 16 residues. Germline V lookup: CDR1 SNHLY, CDR2 FYNNEI. The V end lost 0 bases, the J end lost 2 bases, and 11 bases lay between the germline ends. CDR3 sequence reads: CASSEAGPGTGNTIYF. The CDR3 DNA follows: TGTGCCAGCAGTGAAGCGGGCCCAGGGACTGGAAACACCATATATTTT.

The rearrangement uses TRBV21-1 and TRBJ1-3; the D call TRBD1 from the table was never checked on the DNA. TRBV21-1 represents a pseudogene. This CDR3 comprises 15 residues. This CDR3 reads CASNPGQRSGNTIYF. Written as DNA, the CDR3 is TGTGCCAGCAACCCGGGACAGCGATCTGGAAACACCATATATTTT.

The gene calls are TRBV7-9 and TRBJ1-1; 8 bases match TRBD1. The germline V gene has CDR1 SEHNR and CDR2 FQNEAQ (reference sequence). J gave up 5 bases and V 5 bases, and 7 bases lay outside the gene matches. The CDR3 totals 14 residues. CDR3 sequence reads: CASSPGQGGTEAFF. CDR3 DNA: TGTGCCAGCAGCCCCGGACAGGGAGGGACTGAAGCTTTCTTT.

The rearrangement joins TRBV7-2 to TRBJ2-1; D is possibly TRBD2 (6 bases). Trimming left V 1 base short and J 15 bases short, with 16 bases between. Germline V lookup: CDR1 SGHTA, CDR2 FQGNSA. The CDR3 loop spans 13 amino acids. CDR3 coding DNA: TGTGCCAGCAGCTTAGTTGGGGGGTCGGATGTGTTCTTC. It codes for CASSLVGGSDVFF.

The chain has TRBV18 and TRBJ1-1; 7 nucleotides match TRBD1. Trimming removed 3 bases from V and 5 bases from J; junction bases left unmatched: 9. There are 15 residues in the CDR3. The germline V gene encodes CDR1 KGHSH and CDR2 LQKENI. CDR3 DNA sequence: TGTGCCAGCTCACCTGCAGGGGGTCGAGCAACTGAAGCTTTCTTT. As protein: CASSPAGGRATEAFF.

The rearrangement links TRBV19 to TRBJ1-5; D is undetermined. Trimming left V 6 bases short and J 1 base short, with 13 bases between. The germline gives CDR1 LNHDA, CDR2 SQIVND (reference sequence). This CDR3 has 15 residues. CDR3 residues: CASSRSSVSNQPQHF. The CDR3 DNA is TGTGCCAGTAGCCGATCGTCGGTAAGCAATCAGCCCCAGCATTTT. The entire variable domain, with the rest obtained from reference TRBV19 and TRBJ1-5, is as follows: DGGITQSPKYLFRKEGQNVTLSCEQNLNHDAMYWYRQDPGQGLRLIYYSQIVNDFQKGDIAEGYSVSREKKESFPLTVTSAQKNPTAFYLCASSRSSVSNQPQHFGDGTRLSIL.

The rearrangement joins TRBV12-3 or TRBV12-4 to TRBJ2-3; D is unclear. Trimming took 5 bases from V and 2 from J, leaving 5 bases between them. There are 12 residues in the CDR3. The CDR3 nucleotides are TGTGCCAGCAGTCCAGACACAGATACGCAGTATTTT. It codes for CASSPDTDTQYF.

The chain joins TRBV5-4 to TRBJ2-2, with 8 bases matching TRBD2. CDR1 and CDR2 from the germline V gene are SGHNT and YYREEE (reference sequence). V gave up 5 bases and J gave up 1 base; unmatched junction bases: 4. The CDR3 has 15 residues. The CDR3 sequence: CASSSGGRNTGELFF. Written as DNA, the CDR3 is TGTGCCAGCAGTTCGGGGGGGCGGAACACCGGGGAGCTGTTTTTT.

This clone was seen a single time. The chain links TRBV6-2 or TRBV6-3 to TRBJ1-1; 8 positions match TRBD1. This CDR3 spans 16 amino acids. Trimming cost V 2 bases and J 5 bases; bases outside gene matches: 10. CDR1 is MNHEY, CDR2 SVGEGT, per germline. The CDR3 loop reads CASSYTAQGARTEAFF. CDR3 DNA sequence: TGTGCCAGCAGTTACACTGCCCAGGGGGCACGGACTGAAGCTTTCTTT.

J is TRBJ1-3 and V is TRBV18; 7 bases are a match to TRBD1. Trimming removed 1 base from V and 8 bases from J; junction bases left unmatched: 8. The CDR3 length is 15 residues. Germline CDR1 KGHSH, CDR2 LQKENI. This CDR3 is CASSPQQGDSDTIYF. Written as DNA, the CDR3 is TGTGCCAGCTCACCACAGCAGGGGGATAGTGACACCATATATTTT.

This clone was found once. The chain combines TRBV18 with TRBJ2-5; D ambiguous. Germline loops: CDR1 KGHSH, CDR2 LQKENI. V was clipped by 0 bases and J by 3 bases, with 5 bases between them. This CDR3 contains 13 residues. As DNA, the CDR3 is TGTGCCAGCTCACCACCGGCCGAAGAGACCCAGTACTTC. It yields the protein CASSPPAEETQYF.

This sequence joins TRBV7-2 and TRBJ2-7, with 7 nucleotides matching TRBD2. CDR3 length equals 13 residues. Germline V gene sequence: CDR1 SGHTA, CDR2 FQGNSA. V trimming: 5 bases; J trimming: 6 bases; junction bases outside the gene matches: 7. The CDR3 region has the DNA TGTGCCAGCAGCCTAGGCGGGGAGGGCGAGCAGTACTTC. Translating gives CASSLGGEGEQYF.

The V gene is TRBV18, the J gene TRBJ2-7, with 7 bases lining up with TRBD1. The ends lost 6 bases at V and 3 bases at J; junction bases unmatched: 14. Germline V CDR1 and CDR2: KGHSH, LQKENI. The CDR3 totals 16 residues. DNA of the CDR3: TGTGCCAGCTCTCGACTTCAACAGGGGAATGGCTACGAGCAGTACTTC. Translation: CASSRLQQGNGYEQYF. Combining the CDR3 with reference TRBV18 and TRBJ2-7 gives the whole variable domain NAGVMQNPRHLVRRRGQEARLRCSPMKGHSHVYWYRQLPEEGLKFMVYLQKENIIDESGMPKERFSAEFPKEGPSILRIQQVVRGDSAAYFCASSRLQQGNGYEQYFGPGTRLTVT.

The chain has TRBV10-3 and TRBJ2-1; 8 bases are a match to TRBD1. V was clipped by 6 bases and J by 1 base; unmatched bases: 5. CDR3 length: 15 amino acids. In germline, CDR1 is ENHRY, CDR2 SYGVKD. This CDR3 is CAIREQGGSYNEQFF. CDR3 DNA sequence: TGTGCCATCAGAGAACAGGGGGGTTCCTACAATGAGCAGTTCTTC.

The rearrangement joins TRBV9 to TRBJ2-7, with D possibly matching TRBD2 (6 bases). Germline loops: CDR1 SGDLS, CDR2 YYNGEE. Trimming left V 4 bases short and J 2 bases short, with 16 bases between. This CDR3 has 15 amino acids. CDR3 region: CASSPGLMDAYEQYF. In DNA form, the CDR3 reads TGTGCCAGCAGCCCGGGACTTATGGATGCCTACGAGCAGTACTTC.

The gene calls are TRBV4-3 and TRBJ2-5; TRBD2 matches 12 bases. The J segment lost 2 bases and the V segment lost 1 base, leaving 8 bases of the junction unmatched. The CDR3 covers 18 residues. Germline CDR1 reads LGHNA; CDR2 reads YSLEER. The DNA for the CDR3 is TGCGCCAGCAGCCAAGTGTTACTAGCGGGGGGCGTTCAAGAGACCCAGTACTTC. It translates to CASSQVLLAGGVQETQYF.